One sample yielded the 19 T cell receptor beta chains listed below, sequenced in a study of graft-versus-host responses after intestinal transplantation. Sequenced by immunoSEQ multiplex PCR; TCRdb stores in-frame clones only, minus some. Of tens of thousands of clones listed, around nine tenths were seen once; the top ten hold roughly 5.5%. These receptors' antigens are unknown. The sequences come from unstimulated CD8+ T cells sorted from spleen or lymph node cells, collected before intestinal transplant. Receptors were obtained from a human donor who received an intestinal transplant.

The genes are TRBV27 and TRBJ1-5, with D unresolved. Germline V CDR1 and CDR2: MNHEY, SMNVEV (reference sequence). Trimming took 5 bases from V and 9 from J, leaving 17 bases between them. The CDR3 loop spans 14 amino acids. CDR3 nucleotides: TGTGCCAGCAGTCTCACGGCCTCCCTCGGGCCCCAGCATTTT. Translated, it gives CASSLTASLGPQHF.

The V and J genes are TRBV29-1 and TRBJ2-7; TRBD2 might be the D (6 bases). Trimming removed 4 bases at V and 6 bases at J, with 16 bases between. Germline assignment: CDR1 SQVTM and CDR2 ANQGSEA. The CDR3 spans 13 residues. The CDR3 bases are TGCAGCGTTGGTCGGGGGTCGAATGGCGAGCAGTACTTC. It specifies CSVGRGSNGEQYF.

The rearrangement uses TRBV7-6 and TRBJ2-7, with D possibly being TRBD2 (6 bases). The CDR3 has 15 amino acids. CDR1 is SGHVS, CDR2 FNYEAQ, per germline. Trimming removed 1 base from V and 3 bases from J, with 13 bases in between. CDR3 bases: TGTGCCAGCAGCTTAGACCCGGAGGGAATCTACGAGCAGTACTTC. The encoded protein is CASSLDPEGIYEQYF. The variable domain in full, with the rest retrieved from reference TRBV7-6 and TRBJ2-7, is GAGVSQSPRYKVTKRGQDVALRCDPISGHVSLYWYRQALGQGPEFLTYFNYEAQQDKSGLPNDRFSAERPEGSISTLTIQRTEQRDSAMYRCASSLDPEGIYEQYFGPGTRLTVT.

This rearrangement joins TRBV18 to TRBJ1-6; D is perhaps TRBD1 (5 bases). The germline V and J ends were trimmed by 8 bases and 8 bases, with 13 bases remaining between them. Germline V lookup: CDR1 KGHSH, CDR2 LQKENI. This CDR3 comprises 13 residues. Here the CDR3 DNA reads TGTGCCAGCGGGAGCCGGGGGGATTCACCCCTCCACTTT. As protein: CASGSRGDSPLHF.

This clone has a single count. The J gene is TRBJ2-7, the V gene TRBV4-2; D is undetermined. Germline V gene sequence: CDR1 LGHNA, CDR2 YNFKEQ. This CDR3 is 14 amino acids long. V lost 0 bases, J lost 3 bases, and 9 bases lay in between. In nucleotides, the CDR3 is TGTGCCAGCAGCCAAGATATGGGTTACTACGAGCAGTACTTC. Translation gives CASSQDMGYYEQYF.

The rearrangement uses TRBV7-6 and TRBJ2-3, with 10 nucleotides matching TRBD2. The V and J ends lost 5 bases and 2 bases, in that order; junction bases with no gene match: 7. This CDR3 comprises 16 residues. Germline V gene data show CDR1 as SGHVS and CDR2 as FNYEAQ. The CDR3, as DNA: TGTGCCAGCAGCGCCGCACTAGCGGGGTACACAGATACGCAGTATTTT. It codes for CASSAALAGYTDTQYF.

This rearrangement joins TRBV5-6 to TRBJ1-2; a possible D gene is TRBD1 (6 bases). The CDR3 sequence is 18 residues long. V lost 4 bases to trimming and J lost 6 bases, with 28 bases between them. Germline lookup yields CDR1 SGHDT and CDR2 YYEEEE. The CDR3 region is CASSDGIGGAGGDDGYTF. CDR3 coding DNA: TGTGCCAGCAGCGATGGAATAGGGGGTGCCGGCGGCGATGATGGCTACACCTTC.

The chain is built from TRBV4-2 and TRBJ2-7, with D unclear. The CDR3 contains 16 residues. Germline loops: CDR1 LGHNA, CDR2 YNFKEQ. V gave up 1 base and J gave up 7 bases, with 20 bases separating them. CDR3 bases: TGTGCCAGCAGCCAAGTCCCAGGCTACCTTATGGATGAGCAGTACTTC. It translates to CASSQVPGYLMDEQYF.

This chain's CDR3 is CASGGEQYF. CDR3 nucleotides: TGTGCCAGCGGGGGCGAGCAGTACTTC. The J gene is TRBJ2-7, the V gene TRBV21-1. TRBV21-1 is a pseudogene segment. The CDR3 covers 9 residues.

The gene calls are TRBV29-1 and TRBJ2-7, with D maybe TRBD1 (6 bases). V gave up 6 bases and J gave up 0 bases, with 12 bases separating them. Germline loops: CDR1 SQVTM, CDR2 ANQGSEA. The length of the CDR3 is 13 residues. Here the CDR3 reads CSVGTRNSYEQYF. DNA for the CDR3: TGCAGCGTCGGGACACGGAACTCCTACGAGCAGTACTTC.

The chain employs TRBV27 and TRBJ2-5; D may be TRBD2 (6 bases). Germline V gives CDR1 MNHEY, CDR2 SMNVEV (reference sequence). The length of the CDR3 is 14 residues. V shed 5 bases and J shed 5 bases, with 15 bases lying between them. The CDR3 DNA sequence: TGTGCCAGCAGTGCAGTGGGGGAGGTGGAGACCCAGTACTTC. Its protein product is CASSAVGEVETQYF.

V gene TRBV18 combines with J gene TRBJ2-5, with D perhaps matching TRBD1 or TRBD2 (5 bases each). The CDR3 spans 16 residues. Germline loops: CDR1 KGHSH, CDR2 LQKENI. The V end lost 1 base, the J end lost 10 bases, and 22 bases lay between the germline ends. Written as DNA, the CDR3 is TGTGCCAGCTCACCACAGCCGGGACCCCGGCAAGAGGACCAGTACTTC. Translated, it gives CASSPQPGPRQEDQYF. Combining the CDR3 with reference TRBV18 and TRBJ2-5 gives the whole variable domain NAGVMQNPRHLVRRRGQEARLRCSPMKGHSHVYWYRQLPEEGLKFMVYLQKENIIDESGMPKERFSAEFPKEGPSILRIQQVVRGDSAAYFCASSPQPGPRQEDQYFGPGTRLLVL.

The rearrangement uses TRBV5-4 and TRBJ2-1, with 8 bases matching TRBD2. Germline values: CDR1 SGHNT, CDR2 YYREEE (reference sequence). V shed 4 bases and J 8 bases; nucleotides not matched to a gene: 20. The CDR3 has 18 amino acids. CDR3 DNA: TGTGCCAGCAGCCCCCTCGAGACTAGCGTCGAAACGGGCGATGAGCAGTTCTTC. Amino acid sequence: CASSPLETSVETGDEQFF.

V and J are TRBV6-1 and TRBJ1-6; no definite D call. Germline V CDR1 and CDR2: MNHNS, SASEGT. Trimming stripped 5 bases from V and 8 bases from J, with 16 bases between. The CDR3 is 15 residues long. CDR3 in DNA: TGTGCCAGCAGTTGGACCCCACTTGGGTATTCACCCCTCCACTTT. This translates into CASSWTPLGYSPLHF.

The rearrangement joins TRBV27 to TRBJ1-2; no reliable D call. V was clipped by 5 bases and J by 2 bases, with 18 bases between them. The CDR3 spans 16 residues. Germline CDR1 is MNHEY and CDR2 is SMNVEV (reference sequence). For the CDR3, the DNA is TGTGCCAGCAGTCCCACCCGAGATTTAGTAAACTATGGCTACACCTTC. Translation: CASSPTRDLVNYGYTF.

The V and J genes are TRBV10-3 and TRBJ2-1; 8 bases line up with TRBD2. The V segment lost 6 bases and the J segment 12 bases; nucleotides outside the gene matches: 13. The CDR3 contains 14 residues. Germline values: CDR1 ENHRY, CDR2 SYGVKD. The DNA for the CDR3 is TGTGCCATCAGACGGGGGGGGAGGTCTTTGACGCAGTTCTTC. Translated: CAIRRGGRSLTQFF.

This chain joins TRBV5-1 and TRBJ2-1; 12 bases line up with TRBD2. The ends lost 1 base at V and 3 bases at J; junction bases unmatched: 5. This CDR3 comprises 17 residues. CDR1 is SGHRS, CDR2 YFSETQ, per germline. CDR3 protein: CASSLRLAGDVYNEQFF. CDR3 coding DNA: TGCGCCAGCAGCTTGAGACTAGCGGGAGATGTCTACAATGAGCAGTTCTTC.

This clone has just a few counts. CDR3 coding DNA: TGTGCCAGCAGCGACGGACTACTATACGAGCAGTACTTC. It yields the protein CASSDGLLYEQYF. J is TRBJ2-7 and V is TRBV11-2; D might be TRBD2 (6 bases). The CDR3 runs to 13 residues. Trimming removed 5 bases at V and 4 bases at J, with 12 bases between. Germline V lookup: CDR1 SGHAT, CDR2 FQNNGV.

This rearrangement joins TRBV7-9 to TRBJ2-2; a weak D match, TRBD2 (6 bases). CDR3 length equals 14 residues. Germline values: CDR1 SEHNR, CDR2 FQNEAQ (reference sequence). V was clipped by 5 bases and J by 4 bases, with 11 bases between them. This CDR3 reads CASSRDSTTGELFF. The CDR3 DNA follows: TGTGCCAGCAGCCGGGACTCGACCACCGGGGAGCTGTTTTTT.